This T cell receptor beta chain is drawn from a study of beta chain features in type 1 diabetes. Overall study context: What patients shared with healthy donors was a similar profile of age, gender and cell yields. Study-wide findings and caveats: For type 1 diabetes patients, VDJ junctions showed fewer insertions and more deletions. Shorter TCRB CDR3s, moderately but significantly so, were found in Type 1 diabetes patients in all four CD4+ subsets.

Germline V gene data show CDR1 as SQVTM and CDR2 as ANQGSEA. Trimming shortened V by 8 bases and J by 0 bases, and 10 bases separated the two germline ends. There are 12 residues in the CDR3. Every bit of the isolated RNA underwent reverse transcription, so sequencing read expressed TCRB transcripts. Approximately 3.6 million reads per sample on average were obtained from naive, central memory and regulatory T cell samples. Sequencing was performed with immunoSEQ multiplex PCR; in TCRdb, only in-frame clones are kept and a portion is missing. The sample holds about 360,000 clones, roughly 12% seen once. This clone has a handful of counts. Its antigen is as yet unknown.

The receptor was isolated from a woman between 18 and 29 years old with type 1 diabetes. Sequenced sample: naive CD4+ T cells from blood. The chain couples TRBV29-1 to TRBJ1-2; D perhaps matches TRBD1 (5 bases). The CDR3 DNA follows: TGCAGCTCACAGGTTACTAACTATGGCTACACCTTC. This translates into CSSQVTNYGYTF.